This TCR beta chain was documented in a study of T-cell reconstitution after alpha-beta-depleted transplantation in children. Unique molecular identifiers were built into the TCRbeta library. MiXCR, run by TCRdb on the PCR reads, gives a single entry per CDR3 protein. The sample shows hundreds of thousands of distinct CDR3 sequences, 10% to 15% of them seen only once. The CDR3 contains 14 residues. V lost 6 bases and J lost 5; bases outside the gene matches: 8. The sample holds a few counts of this clonotype. This clonotype was sampled from a human donor who donated a stem cell graft to a child with Fanconi anemia. Sequences were derived from PBMCs, sampled from the stem cell graft. The chain employs TRBV12-3 or TRBV12-4 and TRBJ1-1; 8 bases map to TRBD1. The CDR3: CASSLDRGWTEAFF. The CDR3 region has the DNA TGTGCCAGCAGCCTCGACAGGGGCTGGACTGAAGCTTTCTTT.